This T cell receptor beta chain is from a study of cytomegalovirus exposure and HLA in healthy donors. 60 Vbeta and 13 Jbeta primers were used in PCR. Profiling relied on immunoSEQ multiplex PCR, and the TCRdb table lists in-frame clones only, not all of them. In the table there are roughly 200,000 clones, over 75% of which are singletons. This clonotype was obtained from a woman between 45 and 60 years old in good health and CMV-seronegative. The sequencing input was PBMCs.

The CDR3 nucleotides read TGTGCCAGCAGCGTACAGGATTCGGGGAGCACAGATACGCAGTATTTT. Residues: CASSVQDSGSTDTQYF. The chain joins TRBV9 to TRBJ2-3, with a weak D call TRBD2 (5 bases). This CDR3 contains 16 residues. V lost 1 base and J 0 bases, leaving 12 bases between the germline ends. Germline-derived CDR1 and CDR2 are SGDLS and YYNGEE.